This T cell receptor (beta chain) was sequenced during a study of PD-1 blockade in classical Hodgkin lymphoma. CDR3 length: 14 residues. Germline V gene data show CDR1 as LNHNV and CDR2 as YYDKDF (reference sequence). The junction had 2 bases not matched to a gene; V was cut back by 4 bases and J by 3 bases. This table comes from immunoSEQ multiplex PCR, and its TCRdb copy is limited to in-frame clones, with some not included. The sample carries some 27,000 clones, 80% recorded once. Time point defined: cycle 4 day 1 (C4D1), after less than 7 weeks of nivolumab. Every single patient, without exception, relapsed after autologous stem cell transplantation, and brentuximab vedotin exposure varied. There are a few counts of this clone.

The chain recombines TRBV15 with TRBJ2-1; TRBD2 agrees at 8 bases. This clonotype was sampled from a human donor with classical Hodgkin lymphoma. Sequencing used peripheral blood mononuclear cells (PBMCs), obtained before the fourth cycle of nivolumab. The CDR3 bases are TGTGCCACCAGCATTAGCGGGATCTACAATGAGCAGTTCTTC. Its translation is CATSISGIYNEQFF.